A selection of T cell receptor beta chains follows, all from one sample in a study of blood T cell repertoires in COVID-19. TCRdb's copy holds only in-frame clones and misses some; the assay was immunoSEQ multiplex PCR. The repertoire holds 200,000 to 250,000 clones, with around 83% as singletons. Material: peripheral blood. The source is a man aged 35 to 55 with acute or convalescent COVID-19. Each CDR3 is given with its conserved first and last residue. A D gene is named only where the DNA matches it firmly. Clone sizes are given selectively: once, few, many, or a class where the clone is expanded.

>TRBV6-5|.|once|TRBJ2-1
CASSFASLSYNEQFF
TGTGCCAGCAGTTTTGCTAGTCTCTCCTACAATGAGCAGTTCTTC
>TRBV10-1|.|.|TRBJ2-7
CASAQGCDEQYF
TGCGCCAGCGCCCAGGGGTGCGACGAGCAGTACTTC
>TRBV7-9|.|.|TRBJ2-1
CASSLGQAPRSVEQFF
TGTGCCAGCAGCTTAGGACAGGCCCCCCGCTCGGTTGAGCAGTTCTTC
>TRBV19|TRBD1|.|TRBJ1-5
CASSIATGDNQPQHF
TGTGCCAGTAGTATAGCCACAGGGGACAATCAGCCCCAGCATTTT
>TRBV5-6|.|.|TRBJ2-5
CASRDWRGMETQYF
TGTGCCAGCCGTGATTGGCGGGGAATGGAGACCCAGTACTTC
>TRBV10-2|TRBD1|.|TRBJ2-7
CASNIFKDRGQWDEQYF
TGCGCCAGCAATATATTTAAAGACAGGGGGCAATGGGACGAGCAGTACTTC
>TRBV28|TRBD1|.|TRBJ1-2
CASSNPGGEVFGYTF
TGTGCCAGTAGTAATCCAGGGGGCGAGGTTTTTGGCTACACCTTC
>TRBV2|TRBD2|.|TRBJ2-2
CASGPLAGGFTGELFF
TGTGCCAGCGGACCGCTAGCGGGGGGATTCACCGGGGAGCTGTTTTTT
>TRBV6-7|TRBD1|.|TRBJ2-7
CASSYIQGFYEQYF
TGTGCCAGCAGTTATATACAGGGGTTCTACGAGCAGTACTTC
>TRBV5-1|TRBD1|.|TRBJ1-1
CASSLGQANTEAFF
TGCGCCAGCAGCCTGGGACAGGCGAACACTGAAGCTTTCTTT
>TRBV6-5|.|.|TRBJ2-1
CASSTKQGPNEQFF
TGTGCCAGCAGTACAAAACAGGGCCCGAATGAGCAGTTCTTC
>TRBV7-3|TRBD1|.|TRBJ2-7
CASSSNGGQGRYGASYEQYF
TGTGCCAGCAGCTCAAACGGGGGACAGGGGCGTTACGGGGCCTCCTACGAGCAGTACTTC
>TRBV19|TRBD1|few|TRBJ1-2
CASSIRGNYGYTF
TGTGCCAGTTCAATCAGGGGGAACTATGGCTACACCTTC
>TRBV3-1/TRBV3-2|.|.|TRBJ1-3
CASRTTVGNTIYF
TGTGCCAGCAGAACGACAGTTGGAAACACCATATATTTT
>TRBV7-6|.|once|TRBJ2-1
CASSLGTDRNEQFF
TGTGCCAGCAGCTTAGGGACAGACAGGAATGAGCAGTTCTTC
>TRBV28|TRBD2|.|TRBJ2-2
CASSHLAGGGTGELFF
TGTGCCAGCAGCCATCTAGCGGGGGGAGGGACCGGGGAGCTGTTTTTT